The 12 T cell receptor beta chains below come from one sample, sequenced in a study of neurological immune-mediated disorders. TCRdb reanalysed the 5' RACE reads using MiXCR and keeps one entry per CDR3 protein. The sample lists tens of thousands of distinct CDR3 sequences, about 14% occurring once. The time point was: longitudinal time-point 3. The sample comprised PBMCs. Receptor source: a young man in good health.

In this sample, this clonotype turned up many times. The chain couples TRBV12-3 or TRBV12-4 to TRBJ2-1; D gene uncertain. The length of the CDR3 is 15 residues. Deletions cut 1 base from V and 7 bases from J, with 14 bases between. The CDR3 region is CASSLVASPVNEQFF. CDR3 bases: TGTGCCAGCAGTTTAGTGGCGAGTCCCGTAAATGAGCAGTTCTTC.

This clonotype was seen many times. The chain links TRBV28 to TRBJ2-7, with 8 bases that match TRBD1. Germline V gene data show CDR1 as MDHEN and CDR2 as SYDVKM. The CDR3 runs to 15 residues. V was pared by 1 base and J by 3 bases, with 5 bases of the junction left unmatched. The CDR3: CASSLSAGGRYEQYF. The DNA for the CDR3 is TGTGCCAGCAGTTTATCTGCAGGGGGCCGCTACGAGCAGTACTTC.

The chain has TRBV15 and TRBJ2-2, with D perhaps matching TRBD1 or TRBD2 (5 bases each). The CDR3 is made up of 13 amino acids. The germline gives CDR1 LNHNV, CDR2 YYDKDF (reference sequence). Trimming removed 5 bases from V and 7 bases from J, with 11 bases in between. CDR3 residues: CATSRGDIGELFF. Here the CDR3 DNA reads TGTGCCACCAGCCGAGGGGATATCGGGGAGCTGTTTTTT.

The sample holds many counts of this clonotype. CDR3 nucleotide sequence: TGTGCCAGCAGTGCCCTAGCGGCTGATTACGAGCAGTACTTC. It encodes CASSALAADYEQYF. This chain joins TRBV2 and TRBJ2-7; TRBD2 matches at 7 bases. Germline assignment: CDR1 SNHLY and CDR2 FYNNEI. V shed 4 bases and J 4 bases; nucleotides not matched to a gene: 7. The CDR3 totals 14 residues.

The sample holds many counts of this clonotype. V is TRBV29-1 and J is TRBJ2-7; the match to TRBD1 covers 10 bases. This CDR3 contains 13 residues. Germline CDR1 SQVTM, CDR2 ANQGSEA. After removal of 6 bases from V and 3 bases from J, the junction contained 5 bases not matched to a gene. The CDR3 sequence is CSVRRTGGYEQYF. CDR3 bases: TGCAGCGTCAGACGGACAGGGGGCTACGAGCAGTACTTC.

The table lists this clonotype with many counts. The chain couples TRBV7-9 to TRBJ1-2; 9 positions agree with TRBD1. Per the germline V gene, CDR1 is SEHNR and CDR2 is FQNEAQ (reference sequence). J lost 8 bases, V lost 5 bases, and 9 bases had no gene match. The length of the CDR3 is 14 residues. For the CDR3, the DNA is TGTGCCAGCAGCGCGATAAGGGACAGGGTCGGCTACACCTTC. It translates to CASSAIRDRVGYTF.

At least ten counts were recorded for this clonotype. The chain carries TRBV5-1 and TRBJ1-2; D is unresolved. V gave up 0 bases and J gave up 6 bases, with 9 bases separating them. The germline gives CDR1 SGHRS, CDR2 YFSETQ. The CDR3 sequence is 13 residues long. This chain's CDR3 is CASSLGAVDGYTF. The CDR3 nucleotides are TGCGCCAGCAGCTTGGGGGCAGTTGATGGCTACACCTTC.

This clonotype was detected ten times or more. CDR3 residues: CATSRDPRGRDGYTF. CDR3 nucleotide sequence: TGTGCCACCAGCAGAGATCCGAGGGGGCGCGATGGCTACACCTTC. The V and J genes are TRBV15 and TRBJ1-2; 7 bases map to TRBD1. CDR3 length: 15 residues. CDR1 is LNHNV and CDR2 is YYDKDF in the germline V gene (reference sequence). Germline trimming cut 0 bases from V and 6 bases from J; bases unmatched to any gene: 7.

This clonotype was picked up many times. The genes are TRBV24-1 and TRBJ2-1, with a tentative D call TRBD1 (6 bases). The length of the CDR3 is 13 residues. Trimming cost V 0 bases and J 7 bases, with 6 bases left between them. The germline CDR1 and CDR2 sequences are KGHDR and SFDVKD. The CDR3 reads CATSDLTGNEQFF. DNA of the CDR3: TGTGCCACCAGTGATTTGACAGGGAATGAGCAGTTCTTC.

The table lists this clonotype with many counts. The chain has TRBV28 and TRBJ2-2, with D possibly called TRBD1 or TRBD2 (5 bases each). The CDR3 is 17 residues long. The germline V gene has CDR1 MDHEN and CDR2 SYDVKM. V dropped 6 bases and J dropped 2 bases, with 19 bases sitting between them. The CDR3 nucleotides are TGTGCCAGCAGACGCCCCGGGACCATGTACAACACCGGGGAGCTGTTTTTT. This gives the protein CASRRPGTMYNTGELFF.

At least ten counts were recorded for this clonotype. This sequence joins TRBV15 and TRBJ2-5; no reliable D call. The V gene's germline CDR1 is LNHNV and CDR2 YYDKDF (reference sequence). The CDR3 contains 11 residues. V was cut by 3 bases and J by 7 bases, with 6 bases left in between. The CDR3 DNA is TGTGCCACCAGCAGTTTGGGGACCCAGTACTTC. The encoded protein is CATSSLGTQYF.

The chain links TRBV18 to TRBJ2-7, with D tentatively TRBD1 (5 bases). Trimming shortened V by 4 bases and J by 3 bases, and 22 bases separated the two germline ends. CDR1 is KGHSH, CDR2 LQKENI, per germline. The CDR3 sequence is 17 residues long. The CDR3 protein is CASSRESDSSGLYEQYF. The CDR3 nucleotides read TGTGCCAGCTCACGAGAGTCAGACAGCTCCGGGCTCTACGAGCAGTACTTC.